This T cell receptor (beta chain) was retrieved from a study of graft-versus-host responses after intestinal transplantation. From germline, CDR1 is SGHAT and CDR2 FQNNGV. Trimming cost V 3 bases and J 0 bases; bases outside gene matches: 9. CDR3 length: 18 amino acids. A word on this clone: What it recognizes is unknown.

The assay was immunoSEQ multiplex PCR, and TCRdb's table has in-frame clones only and misses some. The sample has about 39,000 clones, 90% to 95% seen once. The input for sequencing was unstimulated CD8+ T cells sorted from spleen or lymph node cells, taken before transplant. This TCR was recovered from a human donor who was the organ donor for an intestinal transplant. The V and J genes are TRBV11-2 and TRBJ2-5, with 11 bases aligning to TRBD2. The CDR3 region has the DNA TGTGCCAGCAGCTTCCTACTAGCGGGGGAGATGTACCAAGAGACCCAGTACTTC. Amino acid sequence: CASSFLLAGEMYQETQYF.